This passage covers 16 T cell receptor beta chains from one sample sequenced in a study of cytomegalovirus exposure and HLA in healthy donors. With 60 Vbeta and 13 Jbeta primers, the PCR was carried out. Data came from immunoSEQ multiplex PCR; TCRdb stores just in-frame clones and leaves some out. The sample records roughly 110,000 clones, roughly 70% being singletons. The sequenced sample consisted of PBMCs. Source of these receptors: a man aged 25-45 years in good health and CMV-seropositive.

The sample holds one count of this clone. J is TRBJ2-2 and V is TRBV28; TRBD1 might be the D (6 bases). The V and J ends lost 1 base and 5 bases respectively, with 11 bases between them. This CDR3 has 15 residues. Germline CDR1 and CDR2: MDHEN and SYDVKM. This chain's CDR3 is CASSLFRGRTGELFF. In nucleotides, the CDR3 is TGTGCCAGCAGTTTATTCAGGGGTCGGACCGGGGAGCTGTTTTTT.

The chain couples TRBV14 to TRBJ2-7; TRBD1 aligns across 7 bases. With 1 base clipped from V and 0 bases from J, the junction kept 12 bases outside the gene matches. The CDR3 is made up of 18 amino acids. Germline V gene lookup returns CDR1 SGHDN and CDR2 FVKESK. Written as DNA, the CDR3 is TGTGCCAGCAGCCAAGCGGGAAGGGGGCGATTAAGCTCCTACGAGCAGTACGTC. It translates to CASSQAGRGRLSSYEQYV.

CDR3 protein: CASSPREREIEQYV. CDR3 coding DNA: TGTGCCAGCAGTCCCAGGGAGCGGGAGATCGAGCAGTACGTC. The chain is built from TRBV28 and TRBJ2-7, with 8 bases that match TRBD2. The CDR3 runs to 14 residues. Per the germline V gene, CDR1 is MDHEN and CDR2 is SYDVKM. The J segment lost 6 bases and the V segment lost 5 bases, leaving 9 bases of the junction unmatched.

The chain combines TRBV5-4 with TRBJ1-1; D is uncertain. The CDR3 has 15 residues. Germline CDR1 and CDR2: SGHNT and YYREEE (reference sequence). V lost 1 base and J lost 1, with 11 bases in between. CDR3 in amino acids: CASSLTAGGNTEAFF. The CDR3 region has the DNA TGTGCCAGCAGCTTGACGGCGGGCGGGAACACTGAAGCTTTCTTT.

This clone was picked up one time. The chain is built from TRBV7-8 and TRBJ1-1; the D gene is possibly TRBD1 (6 bases). Germline V gives CDR1 SGHVS, CDR2 FQNEAQ. With 1 base removed from V and 2 bases from J, the gap between germline ends came to 11 bases. The CDR3 totals 15 residues. The chain's CDR3 is CASSLEPGANTEAFF. In DNA form, the CDR3 reads TGTGCCAGCAGCTTAGAACCAGGGGCCAACACTGAAGCTTTCTTT.

The chain employs TRBV9 and TRBJ2-3; 10 nucleotides align to TRBD2. The V gene end was trimmed by 3 bases and the J gene end by 2 bases; junction bases not matched to a gene: 6. Germline-derived CDR1 and CDR2 are SGDLS and YYNGEE. The CDR3 has 16 amino acids. Here the CDR3 DNA reads TGTGCCAGCAGCGCACCAGCGGGGGGGTACACAGATACGCAGTATTTT. It specifies CASSAPAGGYTDTQYF.

This clone was recorded a few times. V and J are TRBV14 and TRBJ2-3; the D is unclear. Trimming pared 2 bases from V and 2 bases from J, leaving 11 bases between. Germline V gene sequence: CDR1 SGHDN, CDR2 FVKESK. The CDR3 runs 15 residues. CDR3 DNA sequence: TGTGCCAGCAGCCAACAGTTGGTCTTCACAGATACGCAGTATTTT. Translation: CASSQQLVFTDTQYF.

A few counts support this clone. The genes are TRBV27 and TRBJ2-4, with no clear D. The CDR3 contains 13 residues. Looked up from germline, CDR1 is MNHEY and CDR2 is SMNVEV (reference sequence). V lost 6 bases and J lost 9, with 15 bases in between. CDR3 coding DNA: TGTGCCAGCAGCCTAAGTAACGGTGGCATTCAGTACTTC. It translates to CASSLSNGGIQYF.

J is TRBJ1-5 and V is TRBV18, with D possibly matching TRBD1 (5 bases). This CDR3 region has 15 residues. Germline V gene sequence: CDR1 KGHSH, CDR2 LQKENI. V lost 4 bases and J lost 8, with 18 bases in between. The CDR3 spells CASSQGIHGIEPQHF. The CDR3 nucleotides read TGTGCCAGCTCACAGGGGATCCATGGAATTGAGCCCCAGCATTTT.

The V gene is TRBV19, the J gene TRBJ1-6, with 7 bases matching TRBD1. Trimming at V came to 1 base and at J to 9 bases, leaving 6 bases not matched to a gene. The germline gives CDR1 LNHDA, CDR2 SQIVND (reference sequence). The CDR3 is made up of 15 amino acids. The CDR3 nucleotides are TGTGCCAGTAGTATAGGGACAGGAGTAGGTTCACCCCTCCACTTT. Amino acid sequence: CASSIGTGVGSPLHF.

V is TRBV5-4 and J is TRBJ2-5; TRBD1 matches at 7 bases. V was clipped by 4 bases and J by 5 bases; unmatched bases: 5. The germline CDR1 and CDR2 sequences are SGHNT and YYREEE (reference sequence). The length of the CDR3 is 13 residues. CDR3 nucleotides: TGTGCCAGCAGCGACAGGGTGGGCGAGACCCAGTACTTC. Protein sequence: CASSDRVGETQYF.

The chain couples TRBV5-1 to TRBJ2-2; 13 positions agree with TRBD2. J lost 0 bases, V lost 0 bases, and 5 bases had no gene match. From germline, CDR1 is SGHRS and CDR2 YFSETQ. CDR3 length: 19 residues. The CDR3: CASSLALLAGGPNTGELFF. DNA for the CDR3: TGCGCCAGCAGCTTGGCCCTACTAGCGGGGGGGCCGAACACCGGGGAGCTGTTTTTT.

In DNA, the CDR3 is TGTGCCATCTGGAACAGGGGAACTAACTATGGCTACACCTTC. Translating it yields CAIWNRGTNYGYTF. The V gene is TRBV2, the J gene TRBJ1-2, with 7 nucleotides matching TRBD1. The germline CDR1 and CDR2 sequences are SNHLY and FYNNEI. J gave up 0 bases and V 10 bases, and 8 bases lay outside the gene matches. The CDR3 extends over 14 amino acids.

The chain employs TRBV19 and TRBJ1-2, with 7 nucleotides matching TRBD1. Per germline, CDR1 LNHDA and CDR2 SQIVND (reference sequence). After removal of 4 bases from V and 1 base from J, the junction contained 3 bases not matched to a gene. CDR3 size: 14 residues. CDR3 nucleotides: TGTGCCAGTAGTAATCAGGGGGGTAACTATGGCTACACCTTC. Amino acid sequence: CASSNQGGNYGYTF.

This clone has only a few counts. The CDR3 reads CASTSLRSGANVLTF. The CDR3 nucleotides read TGTGCCAGCACTTCTCTTCGGTCTGGGGCCAACGTCCTGACTTTC. The V and J genes are TRBV28 and TRBJ2-6; the D is unclear. This CDR3 region has 15 residues. The germline CDR1 and CDR2 sequences are MDHEN and SYDVKM. Trimming removed 7 bases at V and 1 base at J, with 11 bases between.

The chain couples TRBV15 to TRBJ1-5, with D unclear. CDR1 LNHNV and CDR2 YYDKDF come from the germline V gene (reference sequence). The ends were cut back, 0 bases at V and 4 bases at J, with 10 bases in the middle. The CDR3 has 15 residues. CDR3 nucleotides: TGTGCCACCAGCAGAGACCCGAGAGTGAATCAGCCCCAGCATTTT. Translation gives CATSRDPRVNQPQHF. The entire variable domain, with the rest obtained from reference TRBV15 and TRBJ1-5, is as follows: DAMVIQNPRYQVTQFGKPVTLSCSQTLNHNVMYWYQQKSSQAPKLLFHYYDKDFNNEADTPDNFQSRRPNTSFCFLDIRSPGLGDTAMYLCATSRDPRVNQPQHFGDGTRLSIL.